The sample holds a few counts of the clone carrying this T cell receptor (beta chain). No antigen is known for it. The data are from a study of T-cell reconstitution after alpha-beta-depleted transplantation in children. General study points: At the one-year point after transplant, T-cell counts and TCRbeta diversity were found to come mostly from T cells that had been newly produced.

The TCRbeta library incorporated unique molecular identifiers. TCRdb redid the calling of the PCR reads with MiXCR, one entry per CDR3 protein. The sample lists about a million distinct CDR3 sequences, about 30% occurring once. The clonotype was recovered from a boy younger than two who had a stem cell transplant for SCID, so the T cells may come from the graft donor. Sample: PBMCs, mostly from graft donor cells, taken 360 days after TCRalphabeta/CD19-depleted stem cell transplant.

In nucleotides, the CDR3 is TGTGCCAGCAGCTTGGGCAGGGGAACCTATGGCTACACCTTC. Its translation is CASSLGRGTYGYTF. J is TRBJ1-2 and V is TRBV5-6; D possibly corresponds to TRBD1 (6 bases). CDR3 size: 14 residues. Germline CDR1 reads SGHDT; CDR2 reads YYEEEE. Trimming shortened V by 0 bases and J by 4 bases, and 10 bases separated the two germline ends.